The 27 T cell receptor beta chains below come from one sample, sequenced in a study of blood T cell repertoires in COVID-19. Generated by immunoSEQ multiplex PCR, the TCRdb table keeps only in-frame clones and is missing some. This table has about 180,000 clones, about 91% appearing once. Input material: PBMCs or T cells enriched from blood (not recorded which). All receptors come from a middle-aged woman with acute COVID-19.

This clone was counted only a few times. CDR3 protein: CASGALAGEGAYEQYF. CDR3 DNA sequence: TGTGCTAGTGGGGCACTAGCGGGAGAAGGAGCCTACGAGCAGTACTTC. The V call is TRBV12-5, the J call TRBJ2-7, with TRBD2 identical over 11 bases. V lost 6 bases to trimming and J lost 2 bases; unmatched junction nucleotides: 9. CDR3 size: 16 residues. The V gene's germline CDR1 is LGHNT and CDR2 FRNRAP.

The CDR3 is CASSVELGTGLRASYGYTF. CDR3 coding DNA: TGTGCCAGCAGCGTAGAACTGGGGACAGGGTTGAGAGCATCCTATGGCTACACCTTC. This chain connects TRBV9 to TRBJ1-2, with TRBD1 matching over 9 bases. Germline V CDR1 and CDR2: SGDLS, YYNGEE. V gave up 0 bases and J gave up 4 bases; unmatched junction bases: 16. The length of the CDR3 is 19 residues.

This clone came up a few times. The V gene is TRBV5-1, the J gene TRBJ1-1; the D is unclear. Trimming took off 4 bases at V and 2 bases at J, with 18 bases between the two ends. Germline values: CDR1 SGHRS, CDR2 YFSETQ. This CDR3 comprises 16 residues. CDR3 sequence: CASSKSTVSGNTEAFF. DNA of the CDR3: TGCGCCAGCAGCAAGTCTACAGTCTCTGGAAACACTGAAGCTTTCTTT. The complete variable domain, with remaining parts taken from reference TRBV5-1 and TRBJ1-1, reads KAGVTQTPRYLIKTRGQQVTLSCSPISGHRSVSWYQQTPGQGLQFLFEYFSETQRNKGNFPGRFSGRQFSNSRSEMNVSTLELGDSALYLCASSKSTVSGNTEAFFGQGTRLTVV.

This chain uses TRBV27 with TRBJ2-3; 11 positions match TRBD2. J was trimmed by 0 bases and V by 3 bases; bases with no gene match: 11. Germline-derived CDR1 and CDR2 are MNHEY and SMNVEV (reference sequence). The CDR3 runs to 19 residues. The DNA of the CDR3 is TGTGCCAGCAGTTTTCTGACTAGCGGGAAACCAGGAAGCACAGATACGCAGTATTTT. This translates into CASSFLTSGKPGSTDTQYF.

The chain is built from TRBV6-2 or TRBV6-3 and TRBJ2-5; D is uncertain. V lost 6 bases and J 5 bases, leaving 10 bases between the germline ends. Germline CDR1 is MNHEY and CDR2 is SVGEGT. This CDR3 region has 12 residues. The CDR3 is CASRPPGETQYF. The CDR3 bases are TGTGCCAGCAGACCTCCCGGGGAGACCCAGTACTTC.

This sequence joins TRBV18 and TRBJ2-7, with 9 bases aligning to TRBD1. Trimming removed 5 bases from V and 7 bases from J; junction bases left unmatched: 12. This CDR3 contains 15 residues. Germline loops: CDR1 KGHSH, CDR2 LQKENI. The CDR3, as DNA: TGTGCCAGCTCATGGGGACAGGGAATTCGTCAGGAGCAGTACTTC. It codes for CASSWGQGIRQEQYF.

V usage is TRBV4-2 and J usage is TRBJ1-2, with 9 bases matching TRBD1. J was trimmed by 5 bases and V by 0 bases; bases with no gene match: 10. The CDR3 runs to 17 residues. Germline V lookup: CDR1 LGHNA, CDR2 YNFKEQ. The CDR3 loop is CASSQDSLGQGSYGYTF. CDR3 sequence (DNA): TGTGCCAGCAGCCAAGACTCCCTGGGACAGGGATCGTATGGCTACACCTTC.

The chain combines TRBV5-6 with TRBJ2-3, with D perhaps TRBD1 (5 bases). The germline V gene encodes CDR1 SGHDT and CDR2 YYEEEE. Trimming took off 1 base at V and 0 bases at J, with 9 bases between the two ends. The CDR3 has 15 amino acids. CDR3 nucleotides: TGTGCCAGCAGCTTGAAGGGGATGAGCACAGATACGCAGTATTTT. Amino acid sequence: CASSLKGMSTDTQYF.

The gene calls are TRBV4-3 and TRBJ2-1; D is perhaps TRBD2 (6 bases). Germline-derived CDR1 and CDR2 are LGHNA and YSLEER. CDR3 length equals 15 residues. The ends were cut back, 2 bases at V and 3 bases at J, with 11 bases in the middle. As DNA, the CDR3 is TGCGCCAGCAGCCAATCACTAGCCGACTACAATGAGCAGTTCTTC. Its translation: CASSQSLADYNEQFF.

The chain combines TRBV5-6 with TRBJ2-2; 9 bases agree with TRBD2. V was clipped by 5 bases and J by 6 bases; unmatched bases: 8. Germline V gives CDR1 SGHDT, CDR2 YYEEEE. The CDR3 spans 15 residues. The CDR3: CASSIWGGRAGELFF. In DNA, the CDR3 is TGTGCCAGCAGTATATGGGGCGGGAGGGCCGGGGAGCTGTTTTTT.

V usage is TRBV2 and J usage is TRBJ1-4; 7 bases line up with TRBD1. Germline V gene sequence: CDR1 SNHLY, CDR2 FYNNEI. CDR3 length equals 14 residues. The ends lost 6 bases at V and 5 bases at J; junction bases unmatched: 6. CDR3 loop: CASSPQGGNEKLFF. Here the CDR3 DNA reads TGTGCCAGCAGCCCCCAGGGGGGAAATGAAAAACTGTTTTTT.

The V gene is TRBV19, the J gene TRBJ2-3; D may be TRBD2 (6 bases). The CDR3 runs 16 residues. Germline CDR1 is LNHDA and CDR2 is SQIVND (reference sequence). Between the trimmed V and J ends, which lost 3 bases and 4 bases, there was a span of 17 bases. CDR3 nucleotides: TGTGCCAGTAGTATTCGTTCCAGTCCGGGGGCAGATACGCAGTATTTT. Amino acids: CASSIRSSPGADTQYF.

CDR3 nucleotides: TGTGCCAGCAGCAAAAACAGGAACCCTAGCACAGATACGCAGTATTTT. This codes for CASSKNRNPSTDTQYF. The rearrangement joins TRBV7-8 to TRBJ2-3; D might be TRBD1 (5 bases). Germline V gene lookup returns CDR1 SGHVS and CDR2 FQNEAQ. Trimming pared 5 bases from V and 0 bases from J, leaving 15 bases between. The CDR3 has 16 amino acids.

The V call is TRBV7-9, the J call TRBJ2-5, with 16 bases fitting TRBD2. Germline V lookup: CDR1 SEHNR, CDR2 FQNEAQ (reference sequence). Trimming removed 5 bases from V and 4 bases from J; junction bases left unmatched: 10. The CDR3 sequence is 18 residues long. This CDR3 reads CASSAGLAGGRRRETQYF. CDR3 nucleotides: TGTGCCAGCAGCGCGGGACTAGCGGGGGGGAGGCGGAGAGAGACCCAGTACTTC.

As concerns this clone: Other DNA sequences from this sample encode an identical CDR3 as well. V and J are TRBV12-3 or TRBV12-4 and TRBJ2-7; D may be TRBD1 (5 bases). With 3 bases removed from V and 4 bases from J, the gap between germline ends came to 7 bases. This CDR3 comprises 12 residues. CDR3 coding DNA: TGTGCCAGCAGTTTGCAGGGTTACGAGCAGTACTTC. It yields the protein CASSLQGYEQYF.

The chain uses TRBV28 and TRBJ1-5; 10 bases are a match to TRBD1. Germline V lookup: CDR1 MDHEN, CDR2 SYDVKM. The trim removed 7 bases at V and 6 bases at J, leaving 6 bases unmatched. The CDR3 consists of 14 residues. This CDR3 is CASTKTGGSQPQHF. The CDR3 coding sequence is TGTGCCAGCACCAAGACAGGGGGCAGTCAGCCCCAGCATTTT.

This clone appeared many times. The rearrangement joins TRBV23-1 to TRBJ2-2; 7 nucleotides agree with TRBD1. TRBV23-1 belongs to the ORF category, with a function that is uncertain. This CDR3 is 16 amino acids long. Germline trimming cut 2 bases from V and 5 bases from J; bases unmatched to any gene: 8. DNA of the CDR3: TGCGCCAGCAGTCAACCCGGCACAGGGGTAACCGGGGAGCTGTTTTTT. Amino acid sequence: CASSQPGTGVTGELFF.

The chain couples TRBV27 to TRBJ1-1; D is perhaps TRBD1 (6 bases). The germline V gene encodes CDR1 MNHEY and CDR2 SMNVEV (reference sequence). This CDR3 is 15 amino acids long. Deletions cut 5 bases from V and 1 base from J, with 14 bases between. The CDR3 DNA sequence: TGTGCCAGCAGTCCGCCGACAGGAAGGAACACTGAAGCTTTCTTT. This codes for CASSPPTGRNTEAFF.

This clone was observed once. CDR3 bases: TGCAGTGCGCGGACAGGATTGGAAGCTTTCTTT. Its protein is CSARTGLEAFF. The J gene is TRBJ1-1, the V gene TRBV20-1; 7 bases align to TRBD1. The CDR3 contains 11 residues. Germline assignment: CDR1 DFQATT and CDR2 SNEGSKA (reference sequence). The ends lost 6 bases at V and 8 bases at J; junction bases unmatched: 6.

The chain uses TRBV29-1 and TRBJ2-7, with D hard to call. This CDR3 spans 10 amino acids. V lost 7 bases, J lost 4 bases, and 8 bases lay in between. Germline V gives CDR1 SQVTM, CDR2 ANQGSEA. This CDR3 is CSAGSYEQYF. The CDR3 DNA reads TGCAGCGCGGGTTCATACGAGCAGTACTTC.

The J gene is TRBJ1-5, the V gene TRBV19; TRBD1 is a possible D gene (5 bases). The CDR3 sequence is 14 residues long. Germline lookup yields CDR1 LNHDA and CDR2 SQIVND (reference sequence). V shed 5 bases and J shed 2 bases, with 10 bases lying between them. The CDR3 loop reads CASSPREGNQPQHF. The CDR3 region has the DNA TGTGCCAGTAGTCCCAGGGAGGGCAATCAGCCCCAGCATTTT.

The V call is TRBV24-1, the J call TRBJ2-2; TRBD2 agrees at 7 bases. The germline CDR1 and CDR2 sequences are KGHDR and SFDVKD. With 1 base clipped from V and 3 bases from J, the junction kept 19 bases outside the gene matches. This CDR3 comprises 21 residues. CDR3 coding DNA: TGTGCCACCAGTGATTTCCGGGCACTAGCGACCCCCTTCATGGACACCGGGGAGCTGTTTTTT. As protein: CATSDFRALATPFMDTGELFF.

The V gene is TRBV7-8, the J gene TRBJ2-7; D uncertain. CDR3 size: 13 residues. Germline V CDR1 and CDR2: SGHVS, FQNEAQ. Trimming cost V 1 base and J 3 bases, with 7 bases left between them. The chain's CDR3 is CASSLEAFYEQYF. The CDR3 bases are TGTGCCAGCAGCTTAGAAGCTTTCTACGAGCAGTACTTC.

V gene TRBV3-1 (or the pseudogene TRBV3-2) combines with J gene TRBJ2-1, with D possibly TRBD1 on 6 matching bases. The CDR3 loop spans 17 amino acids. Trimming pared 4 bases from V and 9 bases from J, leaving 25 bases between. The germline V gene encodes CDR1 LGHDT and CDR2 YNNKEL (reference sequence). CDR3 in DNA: TGTGCCAGCAGCCGCTTCCCTGCGGCCGCCAGGGGTGTTGAGCAGTTCTTC. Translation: CASSRFPAAARGVEQFF.

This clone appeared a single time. The CDR3 is CASSHGLAGGGELFF. CDR3 bases: TGTGCCAGCAGTCACGGACTAGCGGGGGGCGGGGAGCTGTTTTTT. The genes are TRBV28 and TRBJ2-2; 14 bases are a match to TRBD2. This CDR3 has 15 amino acids. J was trimmed by 7 bases and V by 5 bases; bases with no gene match: 3. The germline gives CDR1 MDHEN, CDR2 SYDVKM.

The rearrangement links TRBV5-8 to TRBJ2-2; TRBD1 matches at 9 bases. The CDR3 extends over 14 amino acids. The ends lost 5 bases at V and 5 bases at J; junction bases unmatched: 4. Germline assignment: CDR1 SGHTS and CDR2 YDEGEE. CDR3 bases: TGTGCCAGCAGGCGGGACAGGGATACCGGGGAGCTGTTTTTT. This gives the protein CASRRDRDTGELFF.

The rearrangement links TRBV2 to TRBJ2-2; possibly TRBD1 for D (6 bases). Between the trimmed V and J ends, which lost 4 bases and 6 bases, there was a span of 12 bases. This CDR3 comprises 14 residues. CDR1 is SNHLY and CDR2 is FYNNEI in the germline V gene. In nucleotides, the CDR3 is TGTGCCAGCAGTGCCAGGACAGCCTCCGGGGAGCTGTTTTTT. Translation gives CASSARTASGELFF.